The clone carrying this T cell receptor beta chain was seen more than once but under ten times. What it binds is not known. The record originates from a study of response to subunit inactivated influenza vaccine. TCRdb re-called the RT-PCR reads through MiXCR, storing one row per CDR3 protein. This sample carries 450,000 to 600,000 distinct CDR3 sequences, approximately 7.3% of them seen once, and the ten largest clones take around 13%. General study findings and limits: There was a suggestion from the authors that each seasonal influenza vaccination recruits few new T cells.

The CDR3 covers 17 residues. Per the germline V gene, CDR1 is SGDLS and CDR2 is YYNGEE. With V trimmed by 4 bases and J by 0 bases, 10 bases remained unmatched. Specimen: PBMCs from blood, collected roughly 24 months after vaccination. This clonotype was obtained from a man in his fifties or sixties who received an inactivated influenza vaccine. V is TRBV9 and J is TRBJ2-3; 8 positions match TRBD1. CDR3 residues: CASSPEGQGSSTDTQYF. The CDR3 nucleotides are TGTGCCAGCAGCCCCGAAGGACAGGGCTCTAGCACAGATACGCAGTATTTT.